This T cell receptor (beta chain) was identified in a study of shared clonotypes between healthy human individuals. Overall study: Three plates were used per donor for CD4 naive, three for CD4 memory, two for CD8 naive and one for CD8 memory.

Using immunoSEQ multiplex PCR, the repertoire was profiled, and TCRdb retains in-frame clones only, with some absent. The data show 1.4 million to 1.5 million clones, roughly 97% seen once. The study enrolled healthy HIV-negative adults without recent acute infections or vaccinations as donors. A CD45RA-negative memory subset and a CD45RA+ naive subset were separated from the CD4+ cells. Germline lookup yields CDR1 SGHTA and CDR2 FQGNSA. V shed 5 bases and J shed 4 bases, with 24 bases lying between them. The CDR3 runs to 17 residues. Sequenced material: naive CD4+ T cells sorted from blood. The subset denotes: CD45RA+ positively selected. The J gene is TRBJ2-7, the V gene TRBV7-2, with D perhaps matching TRBD2 (5 bases). This TCR was sampled from a man younger than 45 in good health. The chain's CDR3 is CASSLGGRRTDQYEQYF. The CDR3 DNA is TGTGCCAGCAGCCTGGGCGGGCGGCGGACCGACCAGTACGAGCAGTACTTC. The entire variable domain, with the rest obtained from reference TRBV7-2 and TRBJ2-7, is as follows: GAGVSQSPSNKVTEKGKDVELRCDPISGHTALYWYRQSLGQGLEFLIYFQGNSAPDKSGLPSDRFSAERTGGSVSTLTIQRTQQEDSAVYLCASSLGGRRTDQYEQYFGPGTRLTVT.